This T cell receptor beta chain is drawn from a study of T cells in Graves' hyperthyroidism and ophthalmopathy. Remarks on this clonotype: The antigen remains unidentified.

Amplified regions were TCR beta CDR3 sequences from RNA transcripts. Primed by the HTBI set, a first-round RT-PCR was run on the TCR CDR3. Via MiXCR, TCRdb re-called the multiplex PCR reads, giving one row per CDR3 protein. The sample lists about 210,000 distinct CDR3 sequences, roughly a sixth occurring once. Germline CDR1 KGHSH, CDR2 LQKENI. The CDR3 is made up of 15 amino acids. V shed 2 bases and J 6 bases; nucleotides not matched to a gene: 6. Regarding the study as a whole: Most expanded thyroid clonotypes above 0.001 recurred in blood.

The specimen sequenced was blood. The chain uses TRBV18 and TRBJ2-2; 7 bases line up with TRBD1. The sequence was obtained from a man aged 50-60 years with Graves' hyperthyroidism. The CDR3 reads CASSPRTGSSGELFF. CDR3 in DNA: TGTGCCAGCTCACCAAGGACAGGCTCGTCCGGGGAGCTGTTTTTT. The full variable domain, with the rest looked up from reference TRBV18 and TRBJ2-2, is NAGVMQNPRHLVRRRGQEARLRCSPMKGHSHVYWYRQLPEEGLKFMVYLQKENIIDESGMPKERFSAEFPKEGPSILRIQQVVRGDSAAYFCASSPRTGSSGELFFGEGSRLTVL.